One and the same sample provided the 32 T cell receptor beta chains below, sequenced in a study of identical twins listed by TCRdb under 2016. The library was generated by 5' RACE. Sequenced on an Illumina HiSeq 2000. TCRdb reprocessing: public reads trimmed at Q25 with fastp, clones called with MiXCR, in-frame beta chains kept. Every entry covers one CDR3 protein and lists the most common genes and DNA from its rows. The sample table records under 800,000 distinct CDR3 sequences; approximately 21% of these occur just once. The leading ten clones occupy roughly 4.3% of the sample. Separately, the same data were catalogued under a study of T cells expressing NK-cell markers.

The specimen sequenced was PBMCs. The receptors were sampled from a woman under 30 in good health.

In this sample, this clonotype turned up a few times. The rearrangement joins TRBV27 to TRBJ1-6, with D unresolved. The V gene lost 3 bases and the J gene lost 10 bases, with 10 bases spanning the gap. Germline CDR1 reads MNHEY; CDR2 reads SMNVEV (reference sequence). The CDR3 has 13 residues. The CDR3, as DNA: TGTGCCAGCAGTTTTGGAGCGCGGTCACCCCTCCACTTT. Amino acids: CASSFGARSPLHF.

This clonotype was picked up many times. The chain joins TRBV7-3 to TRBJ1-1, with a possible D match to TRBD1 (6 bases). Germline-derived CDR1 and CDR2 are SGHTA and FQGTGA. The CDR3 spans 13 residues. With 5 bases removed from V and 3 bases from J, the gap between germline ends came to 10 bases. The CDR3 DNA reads TGTGCCAGCAGCGTCTACAGGGACACTGAAGCTTTCTTT. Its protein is CASSVYRDTEAFF.

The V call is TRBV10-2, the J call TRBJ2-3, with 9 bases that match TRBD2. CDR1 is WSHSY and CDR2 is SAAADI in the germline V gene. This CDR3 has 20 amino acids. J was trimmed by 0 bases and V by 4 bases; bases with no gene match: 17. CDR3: CASSVTLRLAVMTSTDTQYF. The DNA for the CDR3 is TGCGCCAGCAGTGTCACCCTAAGACTAGCGGTAATGACTAGCACAGATACGCAGTATTTT.

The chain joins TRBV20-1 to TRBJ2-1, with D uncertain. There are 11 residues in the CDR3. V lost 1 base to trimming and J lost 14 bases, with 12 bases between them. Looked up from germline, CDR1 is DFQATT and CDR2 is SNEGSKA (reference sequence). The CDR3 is CSARVDREEFF. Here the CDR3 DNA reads TGCAGTGCTAGAGTGGACCGAGAGGAGTTCTTC.

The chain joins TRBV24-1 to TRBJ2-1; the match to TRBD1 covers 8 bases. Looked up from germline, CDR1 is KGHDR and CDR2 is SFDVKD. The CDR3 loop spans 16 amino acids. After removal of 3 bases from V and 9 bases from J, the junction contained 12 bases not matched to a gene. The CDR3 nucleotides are TGTGCCACCAGTGATGGCGGACAGGGACTCGGTAGTGAGCAGTTCTTC. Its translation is CATSDGGQGLGSEQFF.

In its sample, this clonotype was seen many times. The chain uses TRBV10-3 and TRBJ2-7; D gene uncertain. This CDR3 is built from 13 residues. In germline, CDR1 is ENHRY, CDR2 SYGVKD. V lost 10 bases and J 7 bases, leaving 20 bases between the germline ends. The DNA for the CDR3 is TGTGCCACCTCGTTCCAGTGGGGAAGGGAGCAGTACTTC. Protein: CATSFQWGREQYF.

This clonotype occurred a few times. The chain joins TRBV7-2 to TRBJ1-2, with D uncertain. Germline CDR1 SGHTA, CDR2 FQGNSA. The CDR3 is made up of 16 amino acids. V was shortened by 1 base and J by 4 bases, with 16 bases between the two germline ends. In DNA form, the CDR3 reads TGTGCCAGCAGCTTAGTTGGCCGGGTGAAGGGCTATGGCTACACCTTC. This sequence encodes CASSLVGRVKGYGYTF.

The CDR3 DNA sequence: TGCGCCAGCAGCTCCTCGACTAGCCGGACAGATACGCAGTATTTT. This gives the protein CASSSSTSRTDTQYF. The V call is TRBV5-1, the J call TRBJ2-3; 7 bases match TRBD2. CDR3 size: 15 residues. V shed 3 bases and J 3 bases; nucleotides not matched to a gene: 7. From germline, CDR1 is SGHRS and CDR2 YFSETQ.

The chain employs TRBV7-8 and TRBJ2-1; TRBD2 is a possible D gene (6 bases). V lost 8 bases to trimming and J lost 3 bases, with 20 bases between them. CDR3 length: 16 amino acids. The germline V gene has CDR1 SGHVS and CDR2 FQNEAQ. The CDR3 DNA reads TGTGCCAGCGTCCCGGGGGTCATGGCTGGCTACAATGAGCAGTTCTTC. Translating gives CASVPGVMAGYNEQFF.

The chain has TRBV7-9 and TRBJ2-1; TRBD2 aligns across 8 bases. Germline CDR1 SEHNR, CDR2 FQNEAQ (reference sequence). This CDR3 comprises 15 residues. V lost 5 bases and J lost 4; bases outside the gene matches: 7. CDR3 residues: CASSPSGLVYNEQFF. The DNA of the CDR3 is TGTGCCAGCAGCCCTTCGGGACTAGTTTACAATGAGCAGTTCTTC. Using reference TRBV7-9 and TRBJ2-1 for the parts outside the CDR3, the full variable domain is DTGVSQNPRHKITKRGQNVTFRCDPISEHNRLYWYRQTLGQGPEFLTYFQNEAQLEKSRLLSDRFSAERPKGSFSTLEIQRTEQGDSAMYLCASSPSGLVYNEQFFGPGTRLTVL.

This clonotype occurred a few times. The CDR3 here is CASRDKLSTDTQYF. Written as DNA, the CDR3 is TGTGCCAGCAGGGACAAACTTAGCACAGATACGCAGTATTTT. The rearrangement joins TRBV6-1 to TRBJ2-3; D possibly corresponds to TRBD1 (5 bases). Trimming removed 6 bases from V and 0 bases from J, with 10 bases in between. There are 14 residues in the CDR3. Per the germline V gene, CDR1 is MNHNS and CDR2 is SASEGT.

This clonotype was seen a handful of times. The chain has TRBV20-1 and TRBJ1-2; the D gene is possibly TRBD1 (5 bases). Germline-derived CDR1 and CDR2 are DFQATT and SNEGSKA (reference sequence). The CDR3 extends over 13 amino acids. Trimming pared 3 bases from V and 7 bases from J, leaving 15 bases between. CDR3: CSASPPGVPGYTF. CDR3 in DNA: TGCAGTGCTAGTCCCCCGGGGGTGCCTGGCTACACCTTC.

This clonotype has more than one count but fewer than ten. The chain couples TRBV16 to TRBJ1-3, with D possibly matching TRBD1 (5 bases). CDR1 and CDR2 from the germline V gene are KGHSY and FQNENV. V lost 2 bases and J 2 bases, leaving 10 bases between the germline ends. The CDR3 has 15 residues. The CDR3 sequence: CASSQGASTGNTIYF. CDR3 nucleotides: TGTGCCAGCAGCCAAGGGGCCTCGACTGGAAACACCATATATTTT. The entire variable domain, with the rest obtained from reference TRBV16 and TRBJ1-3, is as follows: GEEVAQTPKHLVRGEGQKAKLYCAPIKGHSYVFWYQQVLKNEFKFLISFQNENVFDETGMPKERFSAKCLPNSPCSLEIQATKLEDSAVYFCASSQGASTGNTIYFGEGSWLTVV.

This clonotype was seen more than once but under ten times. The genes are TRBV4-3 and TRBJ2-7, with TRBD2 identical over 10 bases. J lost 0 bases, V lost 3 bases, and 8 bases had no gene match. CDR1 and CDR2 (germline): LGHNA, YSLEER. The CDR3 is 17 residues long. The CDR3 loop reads CASSQASGLASSYEQYF. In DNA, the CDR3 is TGCGCCAGCAGCCAGGCCTCGGGACTAGCGAGCTCCTACGAGCAGTACTTC.

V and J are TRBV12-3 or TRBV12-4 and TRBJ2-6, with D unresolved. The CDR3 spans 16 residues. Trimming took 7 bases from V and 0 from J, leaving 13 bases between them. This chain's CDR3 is CASTPSAHSGANVLTF. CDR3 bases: TGTGCCAGCACTCCTTCGGCACACTCTGGGGCCAACGTCCTGACTTTC.

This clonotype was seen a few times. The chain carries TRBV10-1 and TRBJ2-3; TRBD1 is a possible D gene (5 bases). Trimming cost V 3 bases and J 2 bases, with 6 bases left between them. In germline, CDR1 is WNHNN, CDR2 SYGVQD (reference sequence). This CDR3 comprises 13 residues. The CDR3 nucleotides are TGCGCCAGCAGTGACAGGGTCACAGATACGCAGTATTTT. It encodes CASSDRVTDTQYF.

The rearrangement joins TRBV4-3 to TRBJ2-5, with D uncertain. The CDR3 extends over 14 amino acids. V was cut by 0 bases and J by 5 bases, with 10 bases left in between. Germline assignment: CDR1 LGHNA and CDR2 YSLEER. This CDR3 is CASSQDLSWETQYF. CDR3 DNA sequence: TGCGCCAGCAGCCAAGATCTGAGTTGGGAGACCCAGTACTTC.

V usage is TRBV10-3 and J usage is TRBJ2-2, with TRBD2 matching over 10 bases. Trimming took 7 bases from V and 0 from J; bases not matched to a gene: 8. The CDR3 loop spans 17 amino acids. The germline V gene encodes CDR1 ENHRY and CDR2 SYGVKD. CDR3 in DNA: TGTGCCATCATGATGAATAGCGGGAGGACGAACACCGGGGAGCTGTTTTTT. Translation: CAIMMNSGRTNTGELFF.

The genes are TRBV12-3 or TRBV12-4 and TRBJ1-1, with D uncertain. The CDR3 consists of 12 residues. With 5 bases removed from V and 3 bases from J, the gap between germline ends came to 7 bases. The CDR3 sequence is CASSETDTEAFF. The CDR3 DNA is TGTGCCAGCAGTGAAACTGACACTGAAGCTTTCTTT.

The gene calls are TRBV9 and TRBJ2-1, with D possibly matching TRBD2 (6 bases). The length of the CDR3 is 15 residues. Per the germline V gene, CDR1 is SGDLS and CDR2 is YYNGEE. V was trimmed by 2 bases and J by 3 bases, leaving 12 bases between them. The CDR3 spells CASSVGAEGYNEQFF. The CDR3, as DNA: TGTGCCAGCAGCGTGGGAGCGGAGGGCTACAATGAGCAGTTCTTC.

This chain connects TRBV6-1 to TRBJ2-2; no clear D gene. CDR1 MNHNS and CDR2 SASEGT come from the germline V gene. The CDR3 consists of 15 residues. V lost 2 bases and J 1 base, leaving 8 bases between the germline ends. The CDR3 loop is CASSEPGWNTGELFF. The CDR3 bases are TGTGCCAGCAGTGAACCCGGGTGGAACACCGGGGAGCTGTTTTTT.

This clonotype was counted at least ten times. The chain's CDR3 is CASSLDLRVGSYNEQFF. The DNA for the CDR3 is TGCGCCAGCAGCTTAGACCTTAGAGTGGGCTCCTACAATGAGCAGTTCTTC. The V call is TRBV5-1, the J call TRBJ2-1, with unresolved D. Germline V gene data show CDR1 as SGHRS and CDR2 as YFSETQ. Trimming took off 2 bases at V and 0 bases at J, with 15 bases between the two ends. The CDR3 consists of 17 residues.

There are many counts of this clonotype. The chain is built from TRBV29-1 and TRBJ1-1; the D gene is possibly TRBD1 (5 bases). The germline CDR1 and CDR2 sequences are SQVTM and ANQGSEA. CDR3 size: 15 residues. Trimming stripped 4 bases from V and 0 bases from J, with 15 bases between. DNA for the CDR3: TGCAGCGTTGCCGCAGGGTGGGGGATGAACACTGAAGCTTTCTTT. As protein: CSVAAGWGMNTEAFF.

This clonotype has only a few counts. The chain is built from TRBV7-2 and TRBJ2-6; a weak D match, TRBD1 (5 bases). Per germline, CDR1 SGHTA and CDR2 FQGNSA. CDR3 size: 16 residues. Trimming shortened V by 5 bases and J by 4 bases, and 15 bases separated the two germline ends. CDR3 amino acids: CASSPPGIRGANVLTF. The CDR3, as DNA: TGTGCCAGCAGCCCCCCAGGGATACGGGGGGCCAACGTCCTGACTTTC. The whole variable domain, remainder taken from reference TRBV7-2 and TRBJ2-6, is GAGVSQSPSNKVTEKGKDVELRCDPISGHTALYWYRQSLGQGLEFLIYFQGNSAPDKSGLPSDRFSAERTGGSVSTLTIQRTQQEDSAVYLCASSPPGIRGANVLTFGAGSRLTVL.

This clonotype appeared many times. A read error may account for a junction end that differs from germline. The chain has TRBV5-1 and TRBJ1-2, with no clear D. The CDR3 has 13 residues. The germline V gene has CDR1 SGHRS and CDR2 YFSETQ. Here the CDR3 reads CASSLNTNYGYTF. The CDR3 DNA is TGTGCCAGCAGCTTGAACACGAATTATGGCTACACCTTC. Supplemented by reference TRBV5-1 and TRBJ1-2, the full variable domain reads KAGVTQTPRYLIKTRGQQVTLSCSPISGHRSVSWYQQTPGQGLQFLFEYFSETQRNKGNFPGRFSGRQFSNSRSEMNVSTLELGDSALYLCASSLNTNYGYTFGSGTRLTVV.

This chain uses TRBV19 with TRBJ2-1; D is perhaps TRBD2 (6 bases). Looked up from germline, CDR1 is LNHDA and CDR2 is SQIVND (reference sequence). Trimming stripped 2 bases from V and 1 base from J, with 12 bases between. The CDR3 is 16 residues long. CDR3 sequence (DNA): TGTGCCAGTAGTATAAGTGGGGGGTGGTCCTACAATGAGCAGTTCTTC. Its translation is CASSISGGWSYNEQFF.

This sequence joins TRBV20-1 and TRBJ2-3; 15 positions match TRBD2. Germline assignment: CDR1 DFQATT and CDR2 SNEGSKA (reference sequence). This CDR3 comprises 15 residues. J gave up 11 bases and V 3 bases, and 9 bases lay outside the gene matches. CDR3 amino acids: CSASVGTSGGYGQYF. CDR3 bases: TGCAGTGCTAGTGTCGGGACTAGCGGGGGGTATGGGCAGTATTTT.

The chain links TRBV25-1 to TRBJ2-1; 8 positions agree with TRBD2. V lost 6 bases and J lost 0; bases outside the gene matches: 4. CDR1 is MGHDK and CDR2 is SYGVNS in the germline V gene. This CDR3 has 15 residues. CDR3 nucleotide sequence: TGTGCCAGCAGCCGGACTAGCTACTCCTACAATGAGCAGTTCTTC. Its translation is CASSRTSYSYNEQFF.

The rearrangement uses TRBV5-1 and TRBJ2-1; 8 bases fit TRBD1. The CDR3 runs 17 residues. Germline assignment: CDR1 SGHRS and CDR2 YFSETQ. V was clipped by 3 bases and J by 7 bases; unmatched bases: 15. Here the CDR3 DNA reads TGCGCCAGCAGCTCGGAGCCGACAGGGGCCCTTCGGAATGAGCAGTTCTTC. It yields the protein CASSSEPTGALRNEQFF.

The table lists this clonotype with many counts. CDR3 loop: CATTGGTLYGYTF. CDR3 nucleotides: TGTGCCACCACGGGGGGCACCCTCTATGGCTACACCTTC. The rearrangement joins TRBV6-6 to TRBJ1-2, with D possibly matching TRBD1 (6 bases). V shed 10 bases and J shed 4 bases, with 16 bases lying between them. Germline V lookup: CDR1 MNHNY, CDR2 SVGAGI (reference sequence). The CDR3 consists of 13 residues.

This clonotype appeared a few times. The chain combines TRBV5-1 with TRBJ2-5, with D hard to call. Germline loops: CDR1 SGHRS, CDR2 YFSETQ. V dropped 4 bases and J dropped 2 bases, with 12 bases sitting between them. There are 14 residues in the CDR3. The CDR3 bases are TGCGCCAGCAGCGTGCGCACGGAACAAGAGACCCAGTACTTC. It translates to CASSVRTEQETQYF.

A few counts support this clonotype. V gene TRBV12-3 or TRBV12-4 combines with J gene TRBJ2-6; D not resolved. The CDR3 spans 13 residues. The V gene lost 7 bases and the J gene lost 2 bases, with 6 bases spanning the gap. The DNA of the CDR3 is TGTGCCAGCAACTCTGCTGGGGCCAACGTCCTGACTTTC. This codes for CASNSAGANVLTF.